This entry lists 8 T cell receptor beta chains sequenced from one sample in a study of T-cell reconstitution after alpha-beta-depleted transplantation in children. It was with unique molecular identifiers that the TCRbeta library was prepared. TCRdb used MiXCR to reprocess the PCR reads, holding one entry per CDR3 protein. The sample records nearly 350,000 distinct CDR3 sequences, under 20% being singletons. Here the sequenced sample was PBMCs, mostly from graft donor cells, taken 360 days after TCRalphabeta/CD19-depleted stem cell transplant. All receptors come from a male patient aged 2 to 9 who had a stem cell transplant for acute lymphoblastic leukemia, so the T cells may come from the graft donor.

This clonotype was counted between two and nine times. This chain connects TRBV5-1 to TRBJ2-2; D gene ambiguous. Germline CDR1 reads SGHRS; CDR2 reads YFSETQ. Trimming shortened V by 7 bases and J by 7 bases, and 17 bases separated the two germline ends. This CDR3 has 14 amino acids. CDR3 sequence: CASEREGRGGELFF. The DNA of the CDR3 is TGCGCCAGCGAAAGAGAAGGAAGAGGCGGGGAGCTGTTTTTT.

The rearrangement joins TRBV19 to TRBJ2-7, with 9 bases lining up with TRBD1. Trimming cost V 10 bases and J 2 bases; bases outside gene matches: 12. The CDR3 is made up of 15 amino acids. The germline V gene encodes CDR1 LNHDA and CDR2 SQIVND (reference sequence). CDR3 protein: CATQPGQGAPYEQYF. The CDR3 nucleotides are TGTGCCACCCAGCCGGGACAGGGAGCCCCCTACGAGCAGTACTTC. The whole variable domain, remainder taken from reference TRBV19 and TRBJ2-7, is DGGITQSPKYLFRKEGQNVTLSCEQNLNHDAMYWYRQDPGQGLRLIYYSQIVNDFQKGDIAEGYSVSREKKESFPLTVTSAQKNPTAFYLCATQPGQGAPYEQYFGPGTRLTVT.

The chain links TRBV6-2 or TRBV6-3 to TRBJ2-5; 12 bases match TRBD2. The ends lost 5 bases at V and 0 bases at J; junction bases unmatched: 4. CDR3 length: 16 residues. Germline CDR1 is MNHEY and CDR2 is SVGEGT. The CDR3 DNA reads TGTGCCAGCAGTAAGGGACTAGCGGGCTACCAAGAGACCCAGTACTTC. Amino acid sequence: CASSKGLAGYQETQYF.

This clonotype turned up a few times. The chain links TRBV6-1 to TRBJ2-7, with D perhaps matching TRBD1 (5 bases). CDR1 MNHNS and CDR2 SASEGT come from the germline V gene. The V and J ends lost 2 bases and 2 bases respectively, with 7 bases between them. The CDR3 is 13 residues long. The CDR3 protein is CASSEQGTYEQYF. The CDR3 region has the DNA TGTGCCAGCAGTGAACAGGGAACCTACGAGCAGTACTTC.

Many counts were recorded for this clonotype. V gene TRBV20-1 combines with J gene TRBJ2-1; TRBD2 matches at 13 bases. The CDR3 extends over 16 amino acids. Trimming removed 5 bases from V and 3 bases from J; junction bases left unmatched: 7. The germline V gene has CDR1 DFQATT and CDR2 SNEGSKA (reference sequence). The CDR3 DNA is TGCAGTGCTGACCGGAGACTAGCGGGAGGCTACAATGAGCAGTTCTTC. It codes for CSADRRLAGGYNEQFF.

V usage is TRBV7-3 and J usage is TRBJ2-2; D gene uncertain. The CDR3 covers 16 residues. CDR1 and CDR2 from the germline V gene are SGHTA and FQGTGA. Trimming shortened V by 5 bases and J by 6 bases, and 19 bases separated the two germline ends. Written as DNA, the CDR3 is TGTGCCAGCAGCATCTATACACCCGGAAGCGCCGGGGAGCTGTTTTTT. It codes for CASSIYTPGSAGELFF. The variable domain in full, completed from reference TRBV7-3 and TRBJ2-2, reads GAGVSQTPSNKVTEKGKYVELRCDPISGHTALYWYRQSLGQGPEFLIYFQGTGAADDSGLPNDRFFAVRPEGSVSTLKIQRTERGDSAVYLCASSIYTPGSAGELFFGEGSRLTVL.

A few counts support this clonotype. The rearrangement joins TRBV20-1 to TRBJ2-5; D is possibly TRBD2 (5 bases). Germline CDR1 reads DFQATT; CDR2 reads SNEGSKA (reference sequence). V was trimmed by 3 bases and J by 4 bases, leaving 18 bases between them. This CDR3 has 15 amino acids. The CDR3 DNA follows: TGCAGTGCTAGTATGGCTGGAGGCCGGGGAGAGACCCAGTACTTC. This sequence encodes CSASMAGGRGETQYF.

This clonotype was counted between two and nine times. J is TRBJ1-1 and V is TRBV20-1; D is possibly TRBD1 (5 bases). CDR3 length: 15 amino acids. Germline V gives CDR1 DFQATT, CDR2 SNEGSKA (reference sequence). V lost 0 bases, J lost 5 bases, and 16 bases lay in between. Here the CDR3 reads CSARDRTTGTTEAFF. Here the CDR3 DNA reads TGCAGTGCTAGAGATAGGACCACAGGAACAACTGAAGCTTTCTTT.